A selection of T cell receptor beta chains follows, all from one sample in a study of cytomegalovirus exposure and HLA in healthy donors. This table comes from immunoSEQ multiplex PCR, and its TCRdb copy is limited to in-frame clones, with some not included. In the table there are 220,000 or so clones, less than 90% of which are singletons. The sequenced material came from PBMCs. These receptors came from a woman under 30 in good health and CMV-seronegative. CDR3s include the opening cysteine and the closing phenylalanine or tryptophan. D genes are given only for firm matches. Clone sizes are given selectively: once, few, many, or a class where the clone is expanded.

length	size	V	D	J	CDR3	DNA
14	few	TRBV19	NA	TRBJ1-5	CASRGPYSNQPQHF	TGTGCCAGTAGAGGGCCGTATAGCAATCAGCCCCAGCATTTT
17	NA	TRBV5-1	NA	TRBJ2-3	CASSLEGTRAGPDTQYF	TGCGCCAGCAGCTTGGAAGGGACGCGTGCTGGCCCAGATACGCAGTATTTT
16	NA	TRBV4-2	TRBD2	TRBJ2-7	CASSQALAGGPGEQYF	TGTGCCAGCAGCCAAGCACTAGCGGGGGGGCCGGGTGAGCAGTACTTC
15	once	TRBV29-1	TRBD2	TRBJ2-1	CSVPVGGEFYNEQFF	TGCAGCGTCCCCGTGGGGGGGGAGTTTTACAATGAGCAGTTCTTC
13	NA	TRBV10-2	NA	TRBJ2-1	CASHGAFSYEQFF	TGCGCCAGCCACGGGGCGTTCTCGTATGAGCAGTTCTTC
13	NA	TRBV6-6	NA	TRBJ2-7	CASSYSMANEQYF	TGTGCCAGCAGTTACTCGATGGCGAACGAGCAGTACTTC
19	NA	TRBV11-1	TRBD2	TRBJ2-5	CASSSDFGTSGPRRGTQYF	TGTGCCAGCAGCTCGGACTTCGGGACTAGCGGGCCCCGCCGCGGGACCCAGTACTTC
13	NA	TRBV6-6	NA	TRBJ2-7	CASMLLGTSEQYF	TGTGCCAGCATGCTACTCGGGACCAGCGAGCAGTACTTC
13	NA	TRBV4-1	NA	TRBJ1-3	CASSPGSGNTIYF	TGCGCCAGCAGCCCCGGCTCTGGAAACACCATATATTTT
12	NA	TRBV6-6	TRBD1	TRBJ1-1	CASSQTGERAFF	TGTGCCAGCAGCCAAACAGGGGAAAGAGCTTTCTTT
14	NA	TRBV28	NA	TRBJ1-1	CASSLIRVNTEAFF	TGTGCCAGCAGTTTAATCAGGGTGAACACTGAAGCTTTCTTT
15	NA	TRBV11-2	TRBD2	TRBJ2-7	CASSPLAGVSYEQYF	TGTGCCAGCAGCCCTTTAGCGGGGGTCTCCTACGAGCAGTACTTC
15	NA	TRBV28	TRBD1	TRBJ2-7	CASSLSTGGSYEQYF	TGTGCCAGCAGTTTATCGACAGGGGGCTCCTACGAGCAGTACTTC
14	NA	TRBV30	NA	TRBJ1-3	CAWNPAYSGNTIYF	TGTGCCTGGAATCCGGCCTACTCTGGAAACACCATATATTTT
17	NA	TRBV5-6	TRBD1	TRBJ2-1	CASSLGTGVGLNNEQFF	TGTGCCAGCAGCTTGGGGACAGGGGTCGGGCTTAACAATGAGCAGTTCTTC
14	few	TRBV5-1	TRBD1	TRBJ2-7	CASSFSTGVYEQYF	TGCGCCAGCAGCTTCTCGACAGGGGTGTACGAGCAGTACTTC
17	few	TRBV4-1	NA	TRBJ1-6	CASSQALQSSYNSPLHF	TGCGCCAGCAGCCAGGCCCTGCAGAGCTCCTATAATTCACCCCTCCACTTT
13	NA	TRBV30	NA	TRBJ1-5	CAWGPRGSQPQHF	TGTGCCTGGGGCCCCCGGGGGAGTCAGCCCCAGCATTTT
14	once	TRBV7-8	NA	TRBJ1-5	CASSLAGGNQPQHF	TGTGCCAGCAGCTTAGCGGGGGGCAATCAGCCCCAGCATTTT
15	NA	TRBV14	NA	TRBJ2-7	CASSQGKTLSYEQYF	TGTGCCAGCAGCCAAGGAAAAACCCTCTCCTACGAGCAGTACTTC
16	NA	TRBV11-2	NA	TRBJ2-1	CASSFVAQRLYSEQFF	TGTGCCAGCAGCTTTGTGGCCCAGCGCCTCTACAGTGAGCAGTTCTTC
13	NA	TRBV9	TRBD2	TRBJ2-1	CASSVSGSNEQFF	TGTGCCAGCAGCGTAAGCGGGAGCAATGAGCAGTTCTTC
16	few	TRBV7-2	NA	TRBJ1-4	CASSLSFDSPGEKLFF	TGTGCCAGCAGCTTAAGTTTCGACAGCCCAGGGGAAAAACTGTTTTTT
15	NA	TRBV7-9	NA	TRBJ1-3	CASSPPGGFRDTIYF	TGTGCCAGCAGCCCCCCCGGAGGTTTTAGAGACACCATATATTTT
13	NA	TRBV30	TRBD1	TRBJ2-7	CAWSGQTGNEQYF	TGTGCCTGGAGCGGACAGACAGGGAACGAGCAGTACTTC
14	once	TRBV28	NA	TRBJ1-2	CASSLFGPNYGYTF	TGTGCCAGCAGTTTATTCGGCCCAAACTATGGCTACACCTTC
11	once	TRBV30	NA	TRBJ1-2	CAWSVLHGYTF	TGTGCCTGGAGTGTATTGCATGGCTACACCTTC
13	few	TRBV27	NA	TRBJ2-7	CASTPGVAEEQYF	TGTGCCAGCACCCCAGGGGTAGCGGAGGAGCAGTACTTC
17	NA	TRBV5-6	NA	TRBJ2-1	CASSLAGGRDSYNEQFF	TGTGCCAGCAGCTTGGCCGGGGGGCGAGACTCCTACAATGAGCAGTTCTTC
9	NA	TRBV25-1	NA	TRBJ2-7	CAAPWGLHF	TGTGCCGCCCCATGGGGACTTCACTTC
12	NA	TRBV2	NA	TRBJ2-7	CASSVGPYEQYF	TGTGCCAGCAGTGTCGGCCCCTACGAGCAGTACTTC
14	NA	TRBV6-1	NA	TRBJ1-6	CASSTQGFNSPLHF	TGTGCCAGCAGCACACAGGGTTTTAATTCACCCCTCCACTTT
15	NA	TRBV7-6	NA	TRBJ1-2	CASSLATGLNYGYTF	TGTGCCAGCAGCTTAGCTACAGGTCTAAACTATGGCTACACCTTC
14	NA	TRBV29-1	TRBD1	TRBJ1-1	CSVTTGTGVTEAFF	TGCAGCGTGACCACCGGGACAGGGGTCACTGAAGCTTTCTTT
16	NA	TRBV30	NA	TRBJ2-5	CAWSALGAHNQETQYF	TGTGCCTGGAGCGCATTAGGGGCTCACAACCAAGAGACCCAGTACTTC
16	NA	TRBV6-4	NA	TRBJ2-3	CASSEAAGSSTDTQYF	TGTGCCAGCAGTGAAGCGGCGGGGTCTAGCACAGATACGCAGTATTTT
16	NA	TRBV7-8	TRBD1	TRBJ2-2	CARSSARDREDRELFF	TGTGCCAGAAGCTCAGCCCGGGACAGGGAGGACCGGGAGCTGTTTTTT